This T cell receptor beta chain was sequenced during a study of cytomegalovirus exposure and HLA in healthy donors. Study-level results: The study had only CMV serostatus as immune exposure information. In presence/absence analyses, roughly uniform sequencing depth across donors was assumed. Later work showed greater clonal expansion in HLA-associated TCR beta chains than in equally common others. Because they were indistinguishable, some V segments, including TRBV6-2 and TRBV6-3, were excluded.

With regard to this clone: Its antigen is currently unknown.

PCR employed 60 Vbeta and 13 Jbeta primers. Clones were sequenced by immunoSEQ multiplex PCR, and TCRdb holds only the in-frame ones, with some missing. The table lists some 150,000 clones, 79% of them singletons, with about 2.5% in the top ten. The CDR3 is 16 amino acids. The J segment lost 2 bases and the V segment lost 6 bases, leaving 8 bases of the junction unmatched. Germline CDR1 reads MGHDK; CDR2 reads SYGVNS. The chain links TRBV25-1 to TRBJ1-1, with TRBD1 matching 11 bases. The sequenced material came from PBMCs. The TCR was taken from a woman between 50 and 59 years old in good health and CMV-seronegative. The CDR3 nucleotides read TGTGCCAGCAGCCTGGGGGACAGGGGGGGAAACACTGAAGCTTTCTTT. It specifies CASSLGDRGGNTEAFF.